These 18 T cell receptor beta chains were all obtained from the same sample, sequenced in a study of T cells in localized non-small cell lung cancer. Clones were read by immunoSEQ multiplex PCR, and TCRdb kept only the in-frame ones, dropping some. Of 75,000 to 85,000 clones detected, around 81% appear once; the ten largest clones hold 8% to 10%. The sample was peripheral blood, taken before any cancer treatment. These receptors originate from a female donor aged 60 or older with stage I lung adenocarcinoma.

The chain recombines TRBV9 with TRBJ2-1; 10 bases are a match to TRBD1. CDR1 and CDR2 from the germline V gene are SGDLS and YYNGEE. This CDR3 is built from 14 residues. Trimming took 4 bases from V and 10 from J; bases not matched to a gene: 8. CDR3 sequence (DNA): TGTGCCAGCAGCCCCCGACAGGGGGCACAGGAGCAGTTCTTC. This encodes CASSPRQGAQEQFF.

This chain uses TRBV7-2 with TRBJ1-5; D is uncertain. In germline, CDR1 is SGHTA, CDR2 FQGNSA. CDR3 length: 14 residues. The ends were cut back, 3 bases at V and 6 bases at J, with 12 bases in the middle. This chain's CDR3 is CASSFSGGPQPQHF. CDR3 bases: TGTGCCAGCAGCTTTTCTGGAGGTCCTCAGCCCCAGCATTTT.

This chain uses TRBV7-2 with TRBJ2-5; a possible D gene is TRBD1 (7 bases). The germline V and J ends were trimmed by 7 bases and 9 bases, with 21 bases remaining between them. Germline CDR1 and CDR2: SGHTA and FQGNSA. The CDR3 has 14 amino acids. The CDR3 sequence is CASIRAAGQGAQYF. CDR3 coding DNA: TGTGCCAGCATCCGAGCGGCGGGGCAGGGGGCCCAGTACTTC.

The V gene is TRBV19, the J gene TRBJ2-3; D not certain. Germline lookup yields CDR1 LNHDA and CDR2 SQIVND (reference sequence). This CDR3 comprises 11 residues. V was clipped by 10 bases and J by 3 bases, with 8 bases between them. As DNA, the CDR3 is TGTGCCATTGGGCGGACAGATACGCAGTATTTT. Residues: CAIGRTDTQYF.

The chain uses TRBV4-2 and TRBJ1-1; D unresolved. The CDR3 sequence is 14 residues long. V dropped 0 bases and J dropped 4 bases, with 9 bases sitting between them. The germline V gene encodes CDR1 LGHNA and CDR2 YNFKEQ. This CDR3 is CASSQDVGSTEAFF. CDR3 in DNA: TGTGCCAGCAGCCAAGATGTGGGTAGCACTGAAGCTTTCTTT.

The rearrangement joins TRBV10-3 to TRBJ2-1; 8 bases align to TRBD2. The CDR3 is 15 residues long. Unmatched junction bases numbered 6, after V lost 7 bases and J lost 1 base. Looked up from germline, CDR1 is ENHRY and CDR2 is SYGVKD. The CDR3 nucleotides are TGTGCCATCACCCAGGGCGGGGGGTCCTACAATGAGCAGTTCTTC. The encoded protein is CAITQGGGSYNEQFF.

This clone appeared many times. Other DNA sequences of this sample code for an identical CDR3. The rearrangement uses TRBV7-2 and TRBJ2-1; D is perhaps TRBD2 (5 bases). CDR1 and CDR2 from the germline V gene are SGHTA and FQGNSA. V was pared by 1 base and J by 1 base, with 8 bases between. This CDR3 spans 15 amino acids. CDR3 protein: CASSLGTGSYNEQFF. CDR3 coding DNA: TGTGCCAGCAGCTTAGGAACGGGATCCTACAATGAGCAGTTCTTC.

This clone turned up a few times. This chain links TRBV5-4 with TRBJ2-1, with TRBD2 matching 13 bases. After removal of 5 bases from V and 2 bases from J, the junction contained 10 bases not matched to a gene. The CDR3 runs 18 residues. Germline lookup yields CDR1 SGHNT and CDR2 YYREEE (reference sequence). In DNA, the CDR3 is TGTGCCAGCAGTCAAGGACTAGCGGGAGTTGGGGCCTACAATGAGCAGTTCTTC. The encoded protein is CASSQGLAGVGAYNEQFF.

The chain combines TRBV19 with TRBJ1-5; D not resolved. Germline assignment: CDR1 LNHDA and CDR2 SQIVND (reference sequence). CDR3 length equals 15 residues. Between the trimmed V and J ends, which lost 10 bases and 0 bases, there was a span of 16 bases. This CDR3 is CAKTTSSRSNQPQHF. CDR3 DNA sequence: TGTGCCAAAACGACCTCTTCCCGTAGCAATCAGCCCCAGCATTTT.

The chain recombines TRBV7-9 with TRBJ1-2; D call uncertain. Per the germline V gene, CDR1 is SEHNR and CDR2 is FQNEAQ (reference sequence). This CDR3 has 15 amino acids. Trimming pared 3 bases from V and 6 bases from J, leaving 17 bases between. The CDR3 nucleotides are TGTGCCAGCAGCTTTAACCAAGTATCCCGGGATGGCTACACCTTC. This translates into CASSFNQVSRDGYTF.

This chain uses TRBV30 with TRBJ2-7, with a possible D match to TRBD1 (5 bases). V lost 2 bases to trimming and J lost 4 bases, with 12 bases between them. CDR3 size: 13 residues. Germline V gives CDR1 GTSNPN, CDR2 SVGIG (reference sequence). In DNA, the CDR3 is TGTGCCTGGAGTCCAGGAAAGGGGTACGAGCAGTACTTC. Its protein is CAWSPGKGYEQYF. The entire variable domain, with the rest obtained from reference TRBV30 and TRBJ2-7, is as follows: SQTIHQWPATLVQPVGSPLSLECTVEGTSNPNLYWYRQAAGRGLQLLFYSVGIGQISSEVPQNLSASRPQDRQFILSSKKLLLSDSGFYLCAWSPGKGYEQYFGPGTRLTVT.

CDR3 protein: CASSGIEGHEQYF. The DNA of the CDR3 is TGTGCCAGCTCCGGGATCGAAGGTCACGAGCAGTACTTC. The V call is TRBV19, the J call TRBJ2-7, with D possibly being TRBD2 (5 bases). The CDR3 loop spans 13 amino acids. The ends were cut back, 9 bases at V and 5 bases at J, with 17 bases in the middle. Germline loops: CDR1 LNHDA, CDR2 SQIVND (reference sequence). The entire variable domain, with the rest obtained from reference TRBV19 and TRBJ2-7, is as follows: DGGITQSPKYLFRKEGQNVTLSCEQNLNHDAMYWYRQDPGQGLRLIYYSQIVNDFQKGDIAEGYSVSREKKESFPLTVTSAQKNPTAFYLCASSGIEGHEQYFGPGTRLTVT.

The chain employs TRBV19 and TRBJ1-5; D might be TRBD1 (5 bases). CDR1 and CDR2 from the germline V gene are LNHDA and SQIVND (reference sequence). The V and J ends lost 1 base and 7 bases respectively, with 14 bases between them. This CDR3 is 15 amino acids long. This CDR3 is CASSIVGAKDQPQHF. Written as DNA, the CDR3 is TGTGCCAGTAGTATAGTTGGGGCCAAGGACCAGCCCCAGCATTTT.

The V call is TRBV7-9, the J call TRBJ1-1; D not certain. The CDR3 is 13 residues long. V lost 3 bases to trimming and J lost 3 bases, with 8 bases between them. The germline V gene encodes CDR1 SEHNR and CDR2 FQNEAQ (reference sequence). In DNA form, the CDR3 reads TGTGCCAGCAGCTTCGGACTTGACACTGAAGCTTTCTTT. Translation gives CASSFGLDTEAFF.

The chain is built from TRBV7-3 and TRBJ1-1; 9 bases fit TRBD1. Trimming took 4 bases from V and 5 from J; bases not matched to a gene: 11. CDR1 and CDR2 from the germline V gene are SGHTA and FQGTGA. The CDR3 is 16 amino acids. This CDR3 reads CASSSPGTGSWTEAFF. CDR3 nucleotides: TGTGCCAGCAGCTCCCCCGGGACAGGGTCTTGGACTGAAGCTTTCTTT.

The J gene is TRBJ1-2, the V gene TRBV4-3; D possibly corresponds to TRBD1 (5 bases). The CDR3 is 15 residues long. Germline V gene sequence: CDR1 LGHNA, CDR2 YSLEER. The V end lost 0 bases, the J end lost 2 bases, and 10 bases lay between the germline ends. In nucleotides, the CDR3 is TGCGCCAGCAGCCAAGAGGGCAGGGCGAACTATGGCTACACCTTC. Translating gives CASSQEGRANYGYTF.

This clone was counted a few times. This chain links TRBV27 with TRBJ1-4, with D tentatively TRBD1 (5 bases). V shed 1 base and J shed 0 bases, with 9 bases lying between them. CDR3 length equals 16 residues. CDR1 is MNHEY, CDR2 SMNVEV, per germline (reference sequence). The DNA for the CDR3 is TGTGCCAGCAGTTTATACTCGGGGGCAACTAATGAAAAACTGTTTTTT. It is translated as CASSLYSGATNEKLFF.

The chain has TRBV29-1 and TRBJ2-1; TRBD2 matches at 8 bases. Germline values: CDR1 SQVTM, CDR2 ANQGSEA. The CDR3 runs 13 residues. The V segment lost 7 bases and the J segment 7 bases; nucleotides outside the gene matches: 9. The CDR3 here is CSAPGTSRNEQFF. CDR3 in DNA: TGCAGCGCCCCCGGGACTAGTAGGAATGAGCAGTTCTTC.